This section outlines one TCR beta chain sequence together with its context. What it binds is unknown. Profiling relied on immunoSEQ multiplex PCR, and the TCRdb table lists in-frame clones only, not all of them. The table lists around 170,000 clones, approximately 90% of them singletons. This entry comes from a study of T cell responses to AZD1222 COVID-19 vaccine. General study findings and limits: A rise in Spike-specific TCR breadth and depth followed two AZD1222 doses. Clonal diversity may have been underestimated, and the donors were mostly white British, with more females than males. At 160-218 and 743-854, vaccine-associated CD4 TCRs were dominant, and they spanned spike.

V lost 5 bases to trimming and J lost 15 bases, with 26 bases between them. The germline V gene encodes CDR1 SGHTA and CDR2 FQGNSA. This CDR3 is built from 15 residues. This receptor was obtained from an adult in good health. The sequencing here drew on peripheral blood, taken on day 0 of AZD1222 vaccination. This chain links TRBV7-2 with TRBJ2-1; D could derive from TRBD1 or TRBD2 (5 bases each). The CDR3 region is CASSPVGTIPRAAFF. The CDR3 DNA is TGTGCCAGCAGCCCAGTGGGGACGATCCCCCGGGCCGCGTTCTTC.